The 2 T cell receptor beta chains below come from one sample, sequenced in a study of cytomegalovirus exposure and HLA in healthy donors (dated by TCRdb to about 2017). Receptor amplification or capture employed the immunoSEQ multiplex PCR assay. The multiplex PCR relied on a mix of 60 forward primers for TCR Vbeta segments and 13 reverse primers for TCR Jbeta segments. This is the immuneACCESS table as TCRdb keeps it, with only in-frame sequences that have V and J called. A part of the clones is gone; compared with another copy, unresolved V genes explain less than half, and the rest is unexplained. Recorded for this sample are nearly 100,000 clones; roughly three quarters of them occurred a single time. Of the sample, about 20% is held by the ten largest clones. Sample: PBMCs. These receptors all stem from a woman aged 55 to 70 in good health and CMV-seropositive.

The chain recombines TRBV19 with TRBJ2-3; 10 positions match TRBD1. Germline CDR1 reads LNHDA; CDR2 reads SQIVND (reference sequence). The ends lost 4 bases at V and 5 bases at J; junction bases unmatched: 6. The CDR3 runs 15 residues. CDR3 loop: CASSTRTGGGDTQYF. CDR3 coding DNA: TGTGCCAGTAGTACTCGGACAGGGGGGGGAGATACGCAGTATTTT.

This CDR3 reads CAIKDGARLAGAPGVAYEQYF. The CDR3 bases are TGTGCCATCAAGGACGGAGCGCGACTAGCGGGAGCCCCCGGTGTGGCCTACGAGCAGTACTTC. This chain links TRBV10-3 with TRBJ2-7; 12 bases align to TRBD2. The junction had 24 bases not matched to a gene; V was cut back by 7 bases and J by 2 bases. The CDR3 loop spans 21 amino acids. The V gene's germline CDR1 is ENHRY and CDR2 SYGVKD.